This T cell receptor beta chain was sequenced in a study of CD8 T cells in Susac syndrome. From blood CD8+ and CD4+ T cells, the TCR beta chain was sequenced. TEMRA cells were enriched by FACS, and CD4+ and CD8+ T cells were negatively isolated. The CDR3 is made up of 12 amino acids. Trimming left V 2 bases short and J 7 bases short, with 12 bases between. The germline V gene encodes CDR1 SQVTM and CDR2 ANQGSEA. The authors reverse transcribed about 0.5 to 1 ug RNA with random hexamers. The TCR beta CDR3 was amplified by immunoSEQ multiplex PCR across 54 Vbeta, 13 Jbeta. TCRdb ran MiXCR on the immunoSEQ multiplex PCR reads and lists one entry per CDR3 protein. The sample lists under 250,000 distinct CDR3 sequences, just under 95% occurring once.

Sequencing used CD4+ T cells from PBMCs. The sequence derives from a human donor with multiple sclerosis. The chain joins TRBV29-1 to TRBJ2-7; D is undetermined. CDR3 in DNA: TGCAGCGTTGAAAAGGGTAGGGCTGAGCAGTACTTC. Translation: CSVEKGRAEQYF.